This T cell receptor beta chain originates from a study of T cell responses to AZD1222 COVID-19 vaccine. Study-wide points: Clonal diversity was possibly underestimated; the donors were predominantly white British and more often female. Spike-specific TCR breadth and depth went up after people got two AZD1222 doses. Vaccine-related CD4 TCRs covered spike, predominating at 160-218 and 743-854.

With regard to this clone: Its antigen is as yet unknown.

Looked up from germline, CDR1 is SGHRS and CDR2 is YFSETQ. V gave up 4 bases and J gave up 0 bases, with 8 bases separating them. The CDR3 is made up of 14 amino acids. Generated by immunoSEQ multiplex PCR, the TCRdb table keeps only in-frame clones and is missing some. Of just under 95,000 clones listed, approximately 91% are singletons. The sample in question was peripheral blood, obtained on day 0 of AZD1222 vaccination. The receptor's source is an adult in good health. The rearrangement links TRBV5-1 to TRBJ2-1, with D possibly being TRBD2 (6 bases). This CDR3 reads CASSPGGSYNEQFF. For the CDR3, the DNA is TGCGCCAGCAGCCCCGGGGGCTCCTACAATGAGCAGTTCTTC.